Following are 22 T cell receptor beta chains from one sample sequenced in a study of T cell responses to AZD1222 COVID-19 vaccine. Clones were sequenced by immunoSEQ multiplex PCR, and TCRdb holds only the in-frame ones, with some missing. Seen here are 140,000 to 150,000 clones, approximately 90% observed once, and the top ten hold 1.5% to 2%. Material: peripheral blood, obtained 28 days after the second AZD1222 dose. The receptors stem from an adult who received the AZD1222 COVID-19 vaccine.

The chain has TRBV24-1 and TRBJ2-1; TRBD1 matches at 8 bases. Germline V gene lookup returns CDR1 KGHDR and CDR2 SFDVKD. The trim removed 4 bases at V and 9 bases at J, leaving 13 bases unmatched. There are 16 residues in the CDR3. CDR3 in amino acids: CATSDYFGQGISEQFF. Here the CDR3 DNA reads TGTGCCACCAGTGACTACTTTGGACAGGGAATCAGTGAGCAGTTCTTC.

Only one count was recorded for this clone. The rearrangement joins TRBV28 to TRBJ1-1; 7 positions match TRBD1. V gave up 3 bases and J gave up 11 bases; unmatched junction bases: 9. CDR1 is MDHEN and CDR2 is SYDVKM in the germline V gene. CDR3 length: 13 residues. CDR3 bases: TGTGCCAGCAGTTTGATAGGAGACAGGGTTGCTTTCTTT. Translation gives CASSLIGDRVAFF.

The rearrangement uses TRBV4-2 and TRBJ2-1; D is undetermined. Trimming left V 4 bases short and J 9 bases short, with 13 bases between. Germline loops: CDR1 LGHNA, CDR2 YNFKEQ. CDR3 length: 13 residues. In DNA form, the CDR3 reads TGTGCCAGCAGCCGTGCTCCGTCCGGTGAGCAGTTCTTC. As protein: CASSRAPSGEQFF.

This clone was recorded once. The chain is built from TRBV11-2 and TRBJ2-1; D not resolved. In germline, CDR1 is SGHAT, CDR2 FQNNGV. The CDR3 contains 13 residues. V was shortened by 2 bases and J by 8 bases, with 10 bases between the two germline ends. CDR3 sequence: CASSLRTFHEQFF. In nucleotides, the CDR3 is TGTGCCAGCAGCTTACGGACCTTCCATGAGCAGTTCTTC.

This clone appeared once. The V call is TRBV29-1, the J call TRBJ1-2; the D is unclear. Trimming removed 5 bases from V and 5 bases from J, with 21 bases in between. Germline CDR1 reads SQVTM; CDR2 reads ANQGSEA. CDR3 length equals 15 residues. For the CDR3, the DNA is TGCAGCGTTCGTCTCGCCATGACCGGATTTTATGGCTACACCTTC. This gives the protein CSVRLAMTGFYGYTF.

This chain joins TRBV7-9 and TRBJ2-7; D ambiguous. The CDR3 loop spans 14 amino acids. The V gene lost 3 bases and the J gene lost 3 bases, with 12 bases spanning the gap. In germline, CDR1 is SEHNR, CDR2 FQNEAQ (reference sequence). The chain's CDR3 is CASSFFPDFYEQYF. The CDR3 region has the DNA TGTGCCAGCAGCTTCTTTCCTGATTTCTACGAGCAGTACTTC.

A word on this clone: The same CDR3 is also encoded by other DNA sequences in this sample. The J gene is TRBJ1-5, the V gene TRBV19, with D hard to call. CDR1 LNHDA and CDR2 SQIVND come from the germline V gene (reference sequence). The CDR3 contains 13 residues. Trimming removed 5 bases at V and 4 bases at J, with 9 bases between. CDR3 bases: TGTGCCAGTAGTCCTGGGTTAAATCAGCCCCAGCATTTT. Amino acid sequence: CASSPGLNQPQHF.

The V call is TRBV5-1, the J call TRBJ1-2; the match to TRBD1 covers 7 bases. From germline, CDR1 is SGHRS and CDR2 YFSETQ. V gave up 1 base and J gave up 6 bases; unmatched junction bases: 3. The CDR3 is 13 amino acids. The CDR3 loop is CASSLRTGDGYTF. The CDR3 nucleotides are TGCGCCAGCAGCTTGCGAACAGGGGATGGCTACACCTTC. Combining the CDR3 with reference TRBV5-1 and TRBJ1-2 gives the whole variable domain KAGVTQTPRYLIKTRGQQVTLSCSPISGHRSVSWYQQTPGQGLQFLFEYFSETQRNKGNFPGRFSGRQFSNSRSEMNVSTLELGDSALYLCASSLRTGDGYTFGSGTRLTVV.

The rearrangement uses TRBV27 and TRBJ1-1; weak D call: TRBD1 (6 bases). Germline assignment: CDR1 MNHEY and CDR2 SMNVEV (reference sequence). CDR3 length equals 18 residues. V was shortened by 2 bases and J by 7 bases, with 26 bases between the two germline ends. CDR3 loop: CASSLHSDSGARGDEAFF. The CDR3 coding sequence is TGTGCCAGCAGTTTACACTCGGATTCAGGGGCCCGCGGGGATGAAGCTTTCTTT.

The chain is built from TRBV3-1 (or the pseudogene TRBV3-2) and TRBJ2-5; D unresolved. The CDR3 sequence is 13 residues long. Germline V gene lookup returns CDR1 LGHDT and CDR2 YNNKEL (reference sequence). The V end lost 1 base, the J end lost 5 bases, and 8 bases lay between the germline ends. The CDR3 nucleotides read TGTGCCAGCAGCCAAGTAGATTTGGAGACCCAGTACTTC. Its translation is CASSQVDLETQYF.

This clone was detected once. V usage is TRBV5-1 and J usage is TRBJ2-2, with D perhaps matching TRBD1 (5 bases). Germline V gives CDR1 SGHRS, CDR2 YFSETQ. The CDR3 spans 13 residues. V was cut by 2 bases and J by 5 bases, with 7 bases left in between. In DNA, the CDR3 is TGCGCCAGCAGCTTCAGGGTTACCGGGGAGCTGTTTTTT. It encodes CASSFRVTGELFF. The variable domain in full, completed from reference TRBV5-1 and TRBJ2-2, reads KAGVTQTPRYLIKTRGQQVTLSCSPISGHRSVSWYQQTPGQGLQFLFEYFSETQRNKGNFPGRFSGRQFSNSRSEMNVSTLELGDSALYLCASSFRVTGELFFGEGSRLTVL.

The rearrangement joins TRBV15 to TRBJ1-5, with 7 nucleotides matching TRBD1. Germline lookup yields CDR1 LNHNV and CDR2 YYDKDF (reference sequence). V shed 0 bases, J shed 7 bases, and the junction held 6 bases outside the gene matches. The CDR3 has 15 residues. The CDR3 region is CATSRDREGAQPQHF. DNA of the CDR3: TGTGCCACCAGCAGAGATCGGGAGGGGGCCCAGCCCCAGCATTTT.

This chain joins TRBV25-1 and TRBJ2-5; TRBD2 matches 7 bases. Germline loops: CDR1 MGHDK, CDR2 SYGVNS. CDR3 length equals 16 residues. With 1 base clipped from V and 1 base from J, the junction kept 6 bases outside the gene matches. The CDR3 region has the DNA TGTGCCAGCAGTGAATTAAGCGGGACTACCCAAGAGACCCAGTACTTC. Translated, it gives CASSELSGTTQETQYF. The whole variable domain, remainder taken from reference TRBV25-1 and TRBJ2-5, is EADIYQTPRYLVIGTGKKITLECSQTMGHDKMYWYQQDPGMELHLIHYSYGVNSTEKGDLSSESTVSRIRTEHFPLTLESARPSHTSQYLCASSELSGTTQETQYFGPGTRLLVL.

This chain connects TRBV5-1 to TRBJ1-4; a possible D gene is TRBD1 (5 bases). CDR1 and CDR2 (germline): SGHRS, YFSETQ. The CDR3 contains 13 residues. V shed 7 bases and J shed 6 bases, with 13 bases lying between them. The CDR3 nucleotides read TGCGCCAGCCAGCAGGGAAATTATGAAAAACTGTTTTTT. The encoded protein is CASQQGNYEKLFF.

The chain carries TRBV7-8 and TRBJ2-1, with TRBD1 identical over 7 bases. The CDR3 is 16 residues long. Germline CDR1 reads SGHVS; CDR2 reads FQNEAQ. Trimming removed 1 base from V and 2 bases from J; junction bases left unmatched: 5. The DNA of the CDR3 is TGTGCCAGCAGCTTAGAAGCAGGGGGTACCTACAATGAGCAGTTCTTC. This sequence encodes CASSLEAGGTYNEQFF.

This chain's CDR3 is CASSIEGLTNQPQHF. The CDR3 nucleotides read TGTGCCAGTAGTATCGAAGGACTGACTAATCAGCCCCAGCATTTT. The chain couples TRBV19 to TRBJ1-5; no firm D call. The CDR3 runs to 15 residues. Trimming removed 3 bases from V and 4 bases from J, with 13 bases in between. CDR1 and CDR2 (germline): LNHDA, SQIVND (reference sequence).

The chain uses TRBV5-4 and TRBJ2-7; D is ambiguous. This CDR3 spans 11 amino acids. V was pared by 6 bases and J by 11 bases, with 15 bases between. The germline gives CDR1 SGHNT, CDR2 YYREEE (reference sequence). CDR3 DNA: TGTGCCAGCATCCTTTTGGGCCGGGAGTACTTC. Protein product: CASILLGREYF. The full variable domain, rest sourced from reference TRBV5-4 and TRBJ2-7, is ETGVTQSPTHLIKTRGQQVTLRCSSQSGHNTVSWYQQALGQGPQFIFQYYREEENGRGNFPPRFSGLQFPNYSSELNVNALELDDSALYLCASILLGREYFGPGTRLTVT.

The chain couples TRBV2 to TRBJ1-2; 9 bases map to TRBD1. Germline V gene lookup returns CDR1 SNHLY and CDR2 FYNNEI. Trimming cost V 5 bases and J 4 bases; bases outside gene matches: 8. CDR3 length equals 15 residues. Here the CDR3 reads CASSLDRGASYGYTF. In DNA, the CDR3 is TGTGCCAGCAGTTTGGACAGGGGAGCCTCCTATGGCTACACCTTC.

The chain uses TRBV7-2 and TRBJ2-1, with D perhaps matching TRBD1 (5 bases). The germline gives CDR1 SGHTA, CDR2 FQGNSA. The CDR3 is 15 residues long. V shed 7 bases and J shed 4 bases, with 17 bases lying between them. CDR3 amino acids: CASIYRSNLYNEQFF. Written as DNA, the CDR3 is TGTGCCAGCATCTACAGGTCCAATCTTTACAATGAGCAGTTCTTC.

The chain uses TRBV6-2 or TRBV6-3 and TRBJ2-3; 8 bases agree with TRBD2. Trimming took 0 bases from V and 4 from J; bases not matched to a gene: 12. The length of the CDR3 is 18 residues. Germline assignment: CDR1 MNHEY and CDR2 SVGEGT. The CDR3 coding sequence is TGTGCCAGCAGTTACTCGATGGCTAGCGGGCGAGGCGCAGATACGCAGTATTTT. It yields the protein CASSYSMASGRGADTQYF.

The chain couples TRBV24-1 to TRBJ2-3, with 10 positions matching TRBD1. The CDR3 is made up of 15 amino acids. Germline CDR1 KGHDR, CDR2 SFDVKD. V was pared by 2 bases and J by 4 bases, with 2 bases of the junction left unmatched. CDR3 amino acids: CATSDSGTGADTQYF. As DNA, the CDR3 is TGTGCCACCAGTGATTCCGGGACAGGGGCAGATACGCAGTATTTT.

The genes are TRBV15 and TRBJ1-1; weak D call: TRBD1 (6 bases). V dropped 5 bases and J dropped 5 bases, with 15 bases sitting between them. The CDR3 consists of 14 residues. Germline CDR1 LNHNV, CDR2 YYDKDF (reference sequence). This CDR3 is CATSSRGARTEAFF. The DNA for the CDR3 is TGTGCCACCAGCTCCAGGGGCGCGCGGACTGAAGCTTTCTTT.